This T cell receptor beta chain was retrieved from a study of cytomegalovirus exposure and HLA in healthy donors. Study results and limitations: Subsequent analysis of the 95 to 150 validation repertoires found a tendency for first-cohort TCR clusters to co-occur. Investigators reported fewer than 200 TCR beta chains as tied to cytomegalovirus.

The repertoire was sequenced with immunoSEQ multiplex PCR; TCRdb's copy has only in-frame clones and lacks some. Among about 280,000 clones, 88% were seen once, and the ten largest hold about 0.85%. V dropped 8 bases and J dropped 7 bases, with 32 bases sitting between them. There are 18 residues in the CDR3. Looked up from germline, CDR1 is LNHNV and CDR2 is YYDKDF (reference sequence). Turning to this clone: Its antigen is not identified.

V and J are TRBV15 and TRBJ1-1; D uncertain. The source material was PBMCs. The sequence derives from a woman aged 18-29 years in good health and CMV-seronegative. This CDR3 is CATYKDPLRVGGAREAFF. CDR3 nucleotide sequence: TGTGCCACCTATAAAGATCCTCTCAGAGTAGGCGGAGCCCGTGAAGCTTTCTTT.